Reported below is one TCR beta chain. The data stem from a study of STAT5B mutations in CD4+ large granular lymphocyte leukemia. Sequenced by immunoSEQ multiplex PCR; TCRdb stores in-frame clones only, minus some. Seen here are 20,000 to 25,000 clones, 79% observed once, and the top ten hold roughly 0.4%. The sequence was collected from a human donor in good health. Material: CD4+ T cells from blood buffy coats.

This CDR3 reads CASSFGTGPSTDTQYF. The CDR3 bases are TGCGCCAGCAGCTTCGGGACAGGCCCTAGCACAGATACGCAGTATTTT. The rearrangement links TRBV5-1 to TRBJ2-3; 8 bases match TRBD1. The V gene end was trimmed by 2 bases and the J gene end by 0 bases; junction bases not matched to a gene: 5. The CDR3 is 16 residues long. CDR1 and CDR2 from the germline V gene are SGHRS and YFSETQ.